Described below is a single T cell receptor (beta chain) sequence and its context. Its antigen is not known. The data were taken from a study of T-cell memory formation after mild COVID-19. Study observations and caveats: CD4+ contracting clones lay mainly in CM and EM, CD8+ ones in EMRA.

V lost 3 bases to trimming and J lost 5 bases, with 10 bases between them. This CDR3 spans 13 amino acids. TCRdb used MiXCR to reprocess the 5' RACE reads, holding one entry per CDR3 protein. The table includes roughly 310,000 distinct CDR3 sequences, 15% to 20% detected once. The clonotype comes from a young man who had mild COVID-19 (a few samples of this study predate the infection). Cell type and time point are not known. The V and J genes are TRBV12-3 or TRBV12-4 and TRBJ1-2; D is unclear. Sequencing was carried out using PBMCs or a T cell subset sorted from them (not recorded which). CDR3 sequence reads: CASSFLPQYGYTF. As DNA, the CDR3 is TGTGCCAGCAGTTTTCTCCCACAGTATGGCTACACCTTC.